What follows are 8 T cell receptor beta chains derived from one specimen sequenced in a study of early T cells in non-severe SARS-CoV-2 infection. TCRdb passed the 5' RACE reads through MiXCR, listing each CDR3 protein once. Of about 75,000 distinct CDR3 sequences in the sample, approximately 10% were seen once. The starting material was whole blood, obtained at baseline. Source of these receptors: an adult who was a healthcare worker with PCR-confirmed SARS-CoV-2 infection or an uninfected control (not recorded which).

This clonotype was picked up many times. J is TRBJ1-1 and V is TRBV20-1; 7 nucleotides match TRBD1. The V gene's germline CDR1 is DFQATT and CDR2 SNEGSKA (reference sequence). This CDR3 region has 15 residues. The trim removed 2 bases at V and 4 bases at J, leaving 10 bases unmatched. The CDR3 sequence is CSARPPRGVGTEAFF. The CDR3 DNA is TGCAGTGCTAGACCGCCCAGGGGGGTCGGCACTGAAGCTTTCTTT.

The chain has TRBV5-1 and TRBJ2-2; no clear D gene. CDR1 and CDR2 from the germline V gene are SGHRS and YFSETQ. V lost 1 base, J lost 4 bases, and 14 bases lay in between. CDR3 length: 16 residues. The CDR3 sequence is CASSLFGFQATGELFF. The CDR3 DNA reads TGCGCCAGCAGCTTGTTTGGCTTTCAGGCCACCGGGGAGCTGTTTTTT.

This clonotype was observed a few times. The V gene is TRBV6-1, the J gene TRBJ2-5; 10 nucleotides align to TRBD1. CDR3 size: 16 residues. Germline V gene sequence: CDR1 MNHNS, CDR2 SASEGT. V lost 5 bases, J lost 0 bases, and 6 bases stayed unmatched. CDR3 loop: CASSPRDRGNQETQYF. In DNA, the CDR3 is TGTGCCAGCAGTCCCCGGGACAGGGGCAACCAAGAGACCCAGTACTTC.

This clonotype was seen a few times. The chain uses TRBV2 and TRBJ1-5; 7 bases map to TRBD1. CDR1 SNHLY and CDR2 FYNNEI come from the germline V gene. Trimming took 5 bases from V and 5 from J; bases not matched to a gene: 6. This CDR3 comprises 14 residues. CDR3 DNA sequence: TGTGCCAGCAGTCGGACAGGCCCGGATCAGCCCCAGCATTTT. As protein: CASSRTGPDQPQHF.

This clonotype appeared a single time. V is TRBV7-3 and J is TRBJ1-1; a weak D match, TRBD1 (5 bases). V was shortened by 4 bases and J by 6 bases, with 15 bases between the two germline ends. CDR3 length: 14 amino acids. Germline assignment: CDR1 SGHTA and CDR2 FQGTGA. The CDR3 DNA follows: TGTGCCAGCAGCTCGGGACTCCTGGATCCTGAAGCTTTCTTT. Residues: CASSSGLLDPEAFF.

This clonotype was observed at least ten times. The genes are TRBV9 and TRBJ2-1; 11 bases are shared with TRBD1. The CDR3 is 17 amino acids. From germline, CDR1 is SGDLS and CDR2 YYNGEE. J gave up 6 bases and V 1 base, and 9 bases lay outside the gene matches. CDR3 coding DNA: TGTGCCAGCAGCGTACGTTCGCGGACAGGGGGCATCAATGAGCAGTTCTTC. As protein: CASSVRSRTGGINEQFF.

This clonotype appeared a few times. The chain uses TRBV7-2 and TRBJ2-1, with D hard to call. The ends were cut back, 3 bases at V and 0 bases at J, with 9 bases in the middle. This CDR3 has 15 amino acids. Germline CDR1 reads SGHTA; CDR2 reads FQGNSA. This chain's CDR3 is CASSLQESSYNEQFF. The CDR3 nucleotides are TGTGCCAGCAGCTTGCAGGAGAGCTCCTACAATGAGCAGTTCTTC.

The CDR3 DNA sequence: TGTGCCAGCAGCCCAGCAGCGGCCACCTACGAGCAGTACTTC. Its protein is CASSPAAATYEQYF. The V gene is TRBV7-8, the J gene TRBJ2-7; D possibly corresponds to TRBD2 (5 bases). Deletions cut 5 bases from V and 2 bases from J, with 13 bases between. Germline V lookup: CDR1 SGHVS, CDR2 FQNEAQ. The CDR3 has 14 residues.